A selection of T cell receptor beta chains follows, all from one sample in a study of T cells in Graves' hyperthyroidism and ophthalmopathy. TCRdb re-called the multiplex PCR reads with MiXCR, one entry per CDR3 protein. The table includes a few hundred thousand distinct CDR3 sequences, around 15% detected once. Sequencing was done on a sample of blood. Every receptor here comes from a woman between 18 and 29 years old with Graves' hyperthyroidism. The CDR3 runs from the conserved cysteine through the conserved F or W. The order of the fields is D gene, J gene, V gene, clone size, CDR3 length, CDR3 protein, CDR3 DNA. A D gene is named only where the DNA matches it firmly. Size is omitted from some rows. Given values are once, few, many or a class for expanded clones.

>TRBD2|TRBJ2-5|TRBV7-8|many|16
CASNRLAGGPGETQYF
TGTGCCAGCAACCGACTAGCGGGAGGGCCGGGAGAGACCCAGTACTTC
>TRBD2|TRBJ2-1|TRBV6-1|few|13
CASGTSGHNEQFF
TGTGCCAGTGGGACTAGCGGGCACAATGAGCAGTTCTTC
>.|TRBJ2-2|TRBV6-4|few|14
CASRVGQYTGELFF
TGTGCCAGCAGGGTGGGGCAGTACACCGGGGAGCTGTTTTTT
>.|TRBJ1-2|TRBV6-1|many|11
CASIGSYGYTF
TGTGCCAGCATAGGGAGCTATGGCTACACCTTC
>TRBD1|TRBJ1-2|TRBV12-3/TRBV12-4|many|15
CASSLFQGATDGYTF
TGTGCCAGCAGTTTATTCCAGGGGGCGACGGATGGCTACACCTTC
>.|TRBJ1-1|TRBV28|many|13
CASRGNRYTEAFF
TGTGCCAGCAGGGGAAACAGGTACACTGAAGCTTTCTTT
>.|TRBJ2-7|TRBV2|many|14
CASSLTAGSYEQYF
TGTGCCAGCAGCCTGACGGCTGGTTCCTACGAGCAGTACTTC
>.|TRBJ1-2|TRBV28|many|13
CASSLRRDYGYTF
TGTGCCAGCAGTTTAAGGCGGGATTATGGCTACACCTTC
>TRBD1|TRBJ2-4|TRBV19|.|19
CASTHTPGQGARAKNIQYF
TGTGCCAGTACCCATACACCGGGACAGGGGGCGCGGGCCAAAAACATTCAGTACTTC
>TRBD1|TRBJ1-3|TRBV20-1|many|13
CSIPGQSGNTIYF
TGCAGTATCCCGGGACAGTCGGGAAACACCATATATTTT
>.|TRBJ1-1|TRBV12-3/TRBV12-4|once|12
CASIKGDTEAFF
TGTGCCAGCATCAAAGGGGATACTGAAGCTTTCTTT
>.|TRBJ1-3|TRBV7-2|many|15
CASSLKGLAGNTIYF
TGTGCCAGCAGCTTAAAAGGGTTGGCTGGAAACACCATATATTTT
>.|TRBJ2-2|TRBV12-3/TRBV12-4|few|15
CASKDLATNTGELFF
TGTGCCAGCAAGGATCTAGCGACGAACACCGGGGAGCTGTTTTTT